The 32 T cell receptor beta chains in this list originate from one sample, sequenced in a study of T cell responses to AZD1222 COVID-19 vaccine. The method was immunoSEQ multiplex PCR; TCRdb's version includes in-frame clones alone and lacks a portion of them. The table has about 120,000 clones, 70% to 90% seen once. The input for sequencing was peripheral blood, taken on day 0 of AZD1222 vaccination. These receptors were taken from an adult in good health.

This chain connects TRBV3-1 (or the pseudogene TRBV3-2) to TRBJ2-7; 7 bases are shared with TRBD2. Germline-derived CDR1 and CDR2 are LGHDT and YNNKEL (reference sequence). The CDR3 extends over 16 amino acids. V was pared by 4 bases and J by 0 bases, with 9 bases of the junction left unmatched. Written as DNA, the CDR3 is TGTGCCAGCAGCCCGAGAGGAGCGGGGAGCTCCTACGAGCAGTACTTC. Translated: CASSPRGAGSSYEQYF.

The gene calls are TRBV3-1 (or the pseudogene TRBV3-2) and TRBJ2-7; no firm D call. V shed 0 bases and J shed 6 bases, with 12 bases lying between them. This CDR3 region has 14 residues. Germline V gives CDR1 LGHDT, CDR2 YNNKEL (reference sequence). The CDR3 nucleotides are TGTGCCAGCAGCCAAGACGGAAGGACGGGCGAGCAGTACTTC. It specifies CASSQDGRTGEQYF.

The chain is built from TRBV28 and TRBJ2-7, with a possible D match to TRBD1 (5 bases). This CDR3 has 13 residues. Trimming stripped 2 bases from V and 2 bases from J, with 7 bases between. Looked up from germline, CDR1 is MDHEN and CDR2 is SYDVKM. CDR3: CASSLDSPYEQYF. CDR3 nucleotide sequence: TGTGCCAGCAGTTTAGACAGCCCCTACGAGCAGTACTTC.

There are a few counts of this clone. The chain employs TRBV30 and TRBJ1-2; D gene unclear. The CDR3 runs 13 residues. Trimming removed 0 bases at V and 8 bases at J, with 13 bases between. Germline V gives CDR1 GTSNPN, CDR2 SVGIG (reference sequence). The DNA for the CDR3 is TGTGCCTGGAGTGTACGCGAATTGGGGGGCTACACCTTC. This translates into CAWSVRELGGYTF.

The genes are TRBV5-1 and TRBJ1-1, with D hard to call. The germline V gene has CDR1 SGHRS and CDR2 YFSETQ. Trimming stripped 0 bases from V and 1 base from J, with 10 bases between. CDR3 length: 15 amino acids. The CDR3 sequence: CASSLAESWNTEAFF. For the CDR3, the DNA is TGCGCCAGCAGCTTGGCCGAGAGTTGGAACACTGAAGCTTTCTTT.

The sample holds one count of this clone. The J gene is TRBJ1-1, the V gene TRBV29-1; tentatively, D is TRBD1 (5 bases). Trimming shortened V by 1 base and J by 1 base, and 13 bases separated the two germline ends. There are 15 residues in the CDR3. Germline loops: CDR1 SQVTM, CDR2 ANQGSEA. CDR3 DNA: TGCAGCGTTGAAGGGGGGAGGGGTGCGAACACTGAAGCTTTCTTT. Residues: CSVEGGRGANTEAFF.

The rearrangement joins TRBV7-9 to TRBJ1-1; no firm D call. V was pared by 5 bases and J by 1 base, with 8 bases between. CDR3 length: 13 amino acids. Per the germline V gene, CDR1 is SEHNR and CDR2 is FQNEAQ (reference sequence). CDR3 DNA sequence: TGTGCCAGCAGCCAACCGGGGAACACTGAAGCTTTCTTT. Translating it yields CASSQPGNTEAFF.

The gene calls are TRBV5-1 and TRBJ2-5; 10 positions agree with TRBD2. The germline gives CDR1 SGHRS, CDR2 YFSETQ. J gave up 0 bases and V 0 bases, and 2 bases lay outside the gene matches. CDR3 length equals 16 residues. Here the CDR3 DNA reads TGCGCCAGCAGCTTGGCTAGCGGGAGTCACCAAGAGACCCAGTACTTC. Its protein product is CASSLASGSHQETQYF. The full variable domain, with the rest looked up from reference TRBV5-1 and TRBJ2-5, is KAGVTQTPRYLIKTRGQQVTLSCSPISGHRSVSWYQQTPGQGLQFLFEYFSETQRNKGNFPGRFSGRQFSNSRSEMNVSTLELGDSALYLCASSLASGSHQETQYFGPGTRLLVL.

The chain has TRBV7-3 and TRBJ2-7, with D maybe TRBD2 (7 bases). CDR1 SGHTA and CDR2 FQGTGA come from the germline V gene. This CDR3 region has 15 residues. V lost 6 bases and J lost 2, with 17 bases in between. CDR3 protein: CASREMGGGTYEQYF. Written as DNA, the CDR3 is TGTGCCAGCAGGGAGATGGGAGGGGGAACCTACGAGCAGTACTTC.

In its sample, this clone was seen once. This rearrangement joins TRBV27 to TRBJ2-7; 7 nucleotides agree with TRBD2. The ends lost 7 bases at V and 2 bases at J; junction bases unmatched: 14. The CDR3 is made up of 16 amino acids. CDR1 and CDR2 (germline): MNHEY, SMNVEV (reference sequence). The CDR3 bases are TGTGCCAGCAATCCAGCGGGAATATTACCAACCTACGAGCAGTACTTC. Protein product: CASNPAGILPTYEQYF.

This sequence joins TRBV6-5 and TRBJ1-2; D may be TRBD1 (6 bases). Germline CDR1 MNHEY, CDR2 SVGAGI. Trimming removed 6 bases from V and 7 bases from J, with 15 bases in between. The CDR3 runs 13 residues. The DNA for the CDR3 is TGTGCCAGCAGCCGGGGGCATGCTGGTGGCTACACCTTC. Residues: CASSRGHAGGYTF.

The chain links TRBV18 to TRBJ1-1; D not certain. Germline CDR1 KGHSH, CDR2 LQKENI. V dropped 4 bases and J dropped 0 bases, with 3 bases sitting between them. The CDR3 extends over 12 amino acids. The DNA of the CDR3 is TGTGCCAGCTCACAAGTGAACACTGAAGCTTTCTTT. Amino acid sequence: CASSQVNTEAFF.

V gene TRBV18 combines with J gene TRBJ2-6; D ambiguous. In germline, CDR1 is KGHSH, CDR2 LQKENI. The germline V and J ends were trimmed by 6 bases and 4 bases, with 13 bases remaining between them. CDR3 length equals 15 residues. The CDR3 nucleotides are TGTGCCAGCTCGGTCTTGGCCGTCGGGGCCAACGTCCTGACTTTC. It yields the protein CASSVLAVGANVLTF.

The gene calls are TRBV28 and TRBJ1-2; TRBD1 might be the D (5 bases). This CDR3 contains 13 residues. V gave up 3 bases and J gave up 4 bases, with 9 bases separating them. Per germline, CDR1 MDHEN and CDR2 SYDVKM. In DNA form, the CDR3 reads TGTGCCAGCAGTTTTGAGGGGCCCTATGGCTACACCTTC. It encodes CASSFEGPYGYTF.

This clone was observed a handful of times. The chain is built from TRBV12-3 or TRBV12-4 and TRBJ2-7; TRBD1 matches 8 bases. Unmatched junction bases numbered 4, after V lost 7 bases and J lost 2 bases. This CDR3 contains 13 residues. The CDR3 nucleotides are TGTGCCAGCACGGACAGGGCTCCCTACGAGCAGTACTTC. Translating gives CASTDRAPYEQYF.

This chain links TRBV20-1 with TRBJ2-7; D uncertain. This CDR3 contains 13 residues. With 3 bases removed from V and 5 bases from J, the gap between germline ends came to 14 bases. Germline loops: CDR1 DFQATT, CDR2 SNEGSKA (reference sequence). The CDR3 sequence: CSASKQLSHEQYF. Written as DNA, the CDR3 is TGCAGTGCTAGTAAACAGTTGAGTCACGAGCAGTACTTC.

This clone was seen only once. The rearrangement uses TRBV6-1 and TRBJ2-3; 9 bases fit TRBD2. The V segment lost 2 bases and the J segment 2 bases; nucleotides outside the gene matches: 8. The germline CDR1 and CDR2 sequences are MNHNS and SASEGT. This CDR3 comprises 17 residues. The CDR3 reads CASSEMASGTVTDTQYF. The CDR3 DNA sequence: TGTGCCAGCAGTGAAATGGCTAGCGGGACTGTCACAGATACGCAGTATTTT.

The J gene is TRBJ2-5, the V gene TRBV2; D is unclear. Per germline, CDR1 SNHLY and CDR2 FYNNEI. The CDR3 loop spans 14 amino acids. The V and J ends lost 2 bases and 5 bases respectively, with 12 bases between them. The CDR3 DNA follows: TGTGCCAGCAGTGAAACAAGAGGCGGTGAGACCCAGTACTTC. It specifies CASSETRGGETQYF.

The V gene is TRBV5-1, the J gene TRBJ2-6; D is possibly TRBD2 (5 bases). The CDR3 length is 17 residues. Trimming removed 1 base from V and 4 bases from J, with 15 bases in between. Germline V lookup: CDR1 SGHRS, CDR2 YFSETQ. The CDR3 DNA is TGCGCCAGCAGCTTGATACCGGGTTCGGGAGGGGCCAACGTCCTGACTTTC. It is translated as CASSLIPGSGGANVLTF.

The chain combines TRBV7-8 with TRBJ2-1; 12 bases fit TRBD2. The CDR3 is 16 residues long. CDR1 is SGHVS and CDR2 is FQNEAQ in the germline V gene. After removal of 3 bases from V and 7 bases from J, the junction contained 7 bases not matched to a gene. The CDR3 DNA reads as TGTGCCAGCAGCTTTTCCCTAGCGGGAGGGGATAATGAGCAGTTCTTC. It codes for CASSFSLAGGDNEQFF.

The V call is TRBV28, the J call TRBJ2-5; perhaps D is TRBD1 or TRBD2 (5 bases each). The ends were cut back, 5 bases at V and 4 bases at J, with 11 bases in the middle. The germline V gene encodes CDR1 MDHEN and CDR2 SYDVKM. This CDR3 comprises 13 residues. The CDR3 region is CASSGTVGETQYF. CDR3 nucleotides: TGTGCCAGCAGTGGGACGGTGGGAGAGACCCAGTACTTC.

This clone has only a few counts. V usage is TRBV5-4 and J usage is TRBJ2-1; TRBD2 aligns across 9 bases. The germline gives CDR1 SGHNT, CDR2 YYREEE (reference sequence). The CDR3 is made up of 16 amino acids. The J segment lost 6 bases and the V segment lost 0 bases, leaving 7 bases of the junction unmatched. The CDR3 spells CASSLDLAGAGNEQFF. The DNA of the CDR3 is TGTGCCAGCAGCTTGGATTTAGCGGGAGCGGGCAATGAGCAGTTCTTC.

Here the CDR3 reads CASSRTGVGQPQHF. In DNA, the CDR3 is TGTGCCAGCAGCCGAACAGGGGTTGGTCAGCCCCAGCATTTT. The rearrangement joins TRBV27 to TRBJ1-5, with 7 bases lining up with TRBD1. In germline, CDR1 is MNHEY, CDR2 SMNVEV (reference sequence). With 6 bases clipped from V and 6 bases from J, the junction kept 8 bases outside the gene matches. The CDR3 has 14 residues.

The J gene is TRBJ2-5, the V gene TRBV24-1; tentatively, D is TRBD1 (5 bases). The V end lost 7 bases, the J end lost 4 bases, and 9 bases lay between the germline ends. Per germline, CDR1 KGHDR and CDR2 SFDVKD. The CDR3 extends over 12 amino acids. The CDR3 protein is CATSAGLETQYF. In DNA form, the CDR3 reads TGTGCCACCAGCGCAGGGCTAGAGACCCAGTACTTC.

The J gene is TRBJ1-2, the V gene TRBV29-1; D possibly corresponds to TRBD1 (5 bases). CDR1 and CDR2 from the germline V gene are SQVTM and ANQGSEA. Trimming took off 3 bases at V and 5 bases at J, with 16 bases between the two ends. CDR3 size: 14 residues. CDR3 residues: CSVDPKPGGYGYTF. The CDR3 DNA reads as TGCAGCGTTGACCCCAAACCCGGGGGTTATGGCTACACCTTC. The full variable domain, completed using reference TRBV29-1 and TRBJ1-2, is SAVISQKPSRDICQRGTSLTIQCQVDSQVTMMFWYRQQPGQSLTLIATANQGSEATYESGFVIDKFPISRPNLTFSTLTVSNMSPEDSSIYLCSVDPKPGGYGYTFGSGTRLTVV.

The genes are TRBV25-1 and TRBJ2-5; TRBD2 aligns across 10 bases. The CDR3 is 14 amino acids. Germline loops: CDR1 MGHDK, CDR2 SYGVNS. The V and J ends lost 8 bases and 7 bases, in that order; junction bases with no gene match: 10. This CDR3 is CASSQREGQVTQYF. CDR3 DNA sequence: TGTGCCAGCTCCCAGCGGGAGGGCCAGGTGACCCAGTACTTC.

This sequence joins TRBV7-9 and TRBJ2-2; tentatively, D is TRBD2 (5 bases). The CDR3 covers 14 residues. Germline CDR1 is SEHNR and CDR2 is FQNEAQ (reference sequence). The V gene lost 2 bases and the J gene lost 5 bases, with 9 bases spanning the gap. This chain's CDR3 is CASSLLRGTGELFF. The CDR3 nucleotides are TGTGCCAGCAGCTTACTTCGGGGAACCGGGGAGCTGTTTTTT.

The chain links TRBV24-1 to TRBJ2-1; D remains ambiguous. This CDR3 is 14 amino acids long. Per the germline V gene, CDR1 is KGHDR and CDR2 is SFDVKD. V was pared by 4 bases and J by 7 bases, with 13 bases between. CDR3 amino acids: CATSDPIGRNEQFF. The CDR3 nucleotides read TGTGCCACCAGTGACCCCATAGGAAGAAATGAGCAGTTCTTC.

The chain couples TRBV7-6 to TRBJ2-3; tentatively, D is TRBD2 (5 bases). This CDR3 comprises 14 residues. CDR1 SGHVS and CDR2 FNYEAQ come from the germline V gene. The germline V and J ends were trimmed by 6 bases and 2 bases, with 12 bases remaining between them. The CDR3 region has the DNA TGTGCCAGCAGGAGTAGCGTCTCCACAGATACGCAGTATTTT. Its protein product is CASRSSVSTDTQYF. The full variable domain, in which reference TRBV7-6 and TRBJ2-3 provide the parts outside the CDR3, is GAGVSQSPRYKVTKRGQDVALRCDPISGHVSLYWYRQALGQGPEFLTYFNYEAQQDKSGLPNDRFSAERPEGSISTLTIQRTEQRDSAMYRCASRSSVSTDTQYFGPGTRLTVL.

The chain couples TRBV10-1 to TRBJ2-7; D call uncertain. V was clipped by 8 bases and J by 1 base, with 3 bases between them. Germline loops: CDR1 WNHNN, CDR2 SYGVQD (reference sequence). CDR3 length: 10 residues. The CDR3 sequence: CASPSYEQYF. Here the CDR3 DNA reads TGCGCCAGCCCTTCCTACGAGCAGTACTTC.

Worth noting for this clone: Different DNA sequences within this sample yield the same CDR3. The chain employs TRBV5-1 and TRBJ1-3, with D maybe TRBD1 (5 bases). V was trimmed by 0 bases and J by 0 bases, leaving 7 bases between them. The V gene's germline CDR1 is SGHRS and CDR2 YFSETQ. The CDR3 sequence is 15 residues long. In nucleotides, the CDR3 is TGCGCCAGCAGCTTGGAGGGGAACTCTGGAAACACCATATATTTT. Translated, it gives CASSLEGNSGNTIYF.

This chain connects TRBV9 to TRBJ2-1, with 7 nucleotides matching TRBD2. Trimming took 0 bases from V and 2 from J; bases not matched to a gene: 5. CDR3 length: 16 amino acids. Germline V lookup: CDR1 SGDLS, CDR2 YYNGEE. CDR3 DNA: TGTGCCAGCAGCGTAGCCGAGACTAGCACCTACAATGAGCAGTTCTTC. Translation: CASSVAETSTYNEQFF. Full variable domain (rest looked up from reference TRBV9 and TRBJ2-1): DSGVTQTPKHLITATGQRVTLRCSPRSGDLSVYWYQQSLDQGLQFLIQYYNGEERAKGNILERFSAQQFPDLHSELNLSSLELGDSALYFCASSVAETSTYNEQFFGPGTRLTVL.